This T cell receptor (beta chain) was obtained from a study of T-cell reconstitution after alpha-beta-depleted transplantation in children. The CDR3 spans 11 residues. Germline-derived CDR1 and CDR2 are SQVTM and ANQGSEA. Trimming removed 7 bases from V and 9 bases from J, with 13 bases in between. This clonotype was seen many times. Using unique molecular identifiers, the investigators prepared the TCRbeta library. One entry per CDR3 protein, called by TCRdb with MiXCR from the PCR reads. The sample yields 200,000 to 250,000 distinct CDR3 sequences, 12% seen once. The receptor was derived from a human donor who donated a stem cell graft to a child with acute lymphoblastic leukemia. The specimen comprised PBMCs from the stem cell graft donor, sampled from the stem cell graft. J is TRBJ2-1 and V is TRBV29-1; either TRBD1 or TRBD2 may supply D (6 bases each). The CDR3 protein is CSGGARGEQFF. Written as DNA, the CDR3 is TGCAGCGGGGGGGCTCGCGGTGAGCAGTTCTTC.